This T cell receptor beta chain was obtained from a study of T cell repertoires in cytomegalovirus infection. Study overall: CMV infection plus the matching HLA type was flagged by public TCR beta signatures.

In TCRdb, the reads were re-called with MiXCR into one record per CDR3 protein. The sample records approximately 630,000 distinct CDR3 sequences, approximately 24% being singletons. CDR3 length: 15 amino acids. Trimming shortened V by 11 bases and J by 5 bases, and 23 bases separated the two germline ends. Germline CDR1 MGHRA, CDR2 YSYEKL. The sequenced sample consisted of CD8+ T cells from PBMCs. This chain joins TRBV4-1 and TRBJ2-3; D may match TRBD1 or TRBD2 (6 bases each). The receptor was derived from a human donor in good health (CMV status not recorded). Some clones in this sample may be carry-over from other donors' samples. Here the CDR3 reads CAVRSLEGGGDTQYF. The CDR3 region has the DNA TGCGCCGTAAGGTCGTTAGAGGGGGGTGGAGATACGCAGTATTTT.